The T cell receptor (beta chain) under discussion was sequenced for a study of response to subunit inactivated influenza vaccine. Study observations and caveats: The authors suggested that every seasonal influenza vaccination recruits few new T cells.

Germline V gene sequence: CDR1 DFQATT, CDR2 SNEGSKA (reference sequence). Trimming removed 5 bases at V and 0 bases at J, with 11 bases between. The CDR3 loop spans 14 amino acids. TCRdb ran MiXCR on the RT-PCR reads and lists one entry per CDR3 protein. Among about 700,000 distinct CDR3 sequences listed, around 13% were seen once. This clonotype was seen a handful of times. Its matching antigen is unknown. The chain is built from TRBV20-1 and TRBJ2-1; D remains unclear. The material was PBMCs from blood, obtained approximately 15 days before vaccination. The sequence was collected from a man over 45 who received an inactivated influenza vaccine. The CDR3 sequence is CSAGGVASYNEQFF. The CDR3 DNA reads as TGCAGTGCTGGCGGAGTAGCCTCCTACAATGAGCAGTTCTTC.